These 17 T cell receptor beta chains were all obtained from the same sample, sequenced in a study of early T cells in non-severe SARS-CoV-2 infection. TCRdb itself ran the 5' RACE reads through MiXCR, one entry per CDR3 protein. The data show 65,000 to 80,000 distinct CDR3 sequences, with 9.5% to 15% seen just once and approximately 1% held by the top ten. The sample comprised whole blood. The receptors come from an adult who was a healthcare worker with PCR-confirmed SARS-CoV-2 infection or an uninfected control (not recorded which).

This clonotype has a handful of counts. CDR3 region: CSARPGTPSYNEQFF. CDR3 nucleotide sequence: TGCAGCGCGCGCCCCGGGACTCCATCCTACAATGAGCAGTTCTTC. The chain joins TRBV29-1 to TRBJ2-1, with D perhaps matching TRBD2 (6 bases). The V end was cut by 7 bases, the J end by 1 base, with 17 bases between. The germline V gene has CDR1 SQVTM and CDR2 ANQGSEA. CDR3 length: 15 amino acids.

The chain recombines TRBV20-1 with TRBJ1-4; D gene uncertain. This CDR3 has 12 residues. The V end lost 1 base, the J end lost 7 bases, and 7 bases lay between the germline ends. Germline CDR1 reads DFQATT; CDR2 reads SNEGSKA (reference sequence). In nucleotides, the CDR3 is TGCAGTGCTAGAGCCTGGGGTGAAAAACTGTTTTTT. Its translation is CSARAWGEKLFF.

There are a few counts of this clonotype. The V and J genes are TRBV27 and TRBJ2-7; D perhaps matches TRBD1 (6 bases). This CDR3 is 15 amino acids long. Germline lookup yields CDR1 MNHEY and CDR2 SMNVEV (reference sequence). V shed 2 bases and J shed 7 bases, with 18 bases lying between them. This CDR3 reads CASSLKGDPRLEQYF. CDR3 sequence (DNA): TGTGCCAGCAGTTTAAAGGGGGACCCCCGCCTAGAGCAGTACTTC.

This clonotype was seen repeatedly, ten times or more. The CDR3 sequence is CASRSILGFYNEQFF. In DNA form, the CDR3 reads TGTGCCAGCAGGTCAATTTTGGGATTTTACAATGAGCAGTTCTTC. This chain connects TRBV7-9 to TRBJ2-1; the D is unclear. CDR1 is SEHNR and CDR2 is FQNEAQ in the germline V gene (reference sequence). The CDR3 is made up of 15 amino acids. The V and J ends lost 6 bases and 4 bases respectively, with 16 bases between them. Using reference TRBV7-9 and TRBJ2-1 for the parts outside the CDR3, the full variable domain is DTGVSQNPRHKITKRGQNVTFRCDPISEHNRLYWYRQTLGQGPEFLTYFQNEAQLEKSRLLSDRFSAERPKGSFSTLEIQRTEQGDSAMYLCASRSILGFYNEQFFGPGTRLTVL.

The rearrangement uses TRBV25-1 and TRBJ2-7, with 7 bases matching TRBD2. Germline V CDR1 and CDR2: MGHDK, SYGVNS. The V gene end was trimmed by 3 bases and the J gene end by 5 bases; junction bases not matched to a gene: 10. The CDR3 totals 15 residues. CDR3 sequence: CASSDWGGSVHEQYF. CDR3 nucleotide sequence: TGTGCCAGCAGTGATTGGGGCGGGAGCGTGCACGAGCAGTACTTC.

This clonotype was counted at least ten times. The chain uses TRBV20-1 and TRBJ1-1; TRBD1 agrees at 7 bases. CDR1 and CDR2 from the germline V gene are DFQATT and SNEGSKA (reference sequence). The ends lost 1 base at V and 0 bases at J; junction bases unmatched: 5. The length of the CDR3 is 15 residues. The CDR3 sequence is CSARGLGQLNTEAFF. CDR3 DNA: TGCAGTGCTAGAGGATTGGGACAGCTGAACACTGAAGCTTTCTTT.

The chain recombines TRBV28 with TRBJ2-7; D gene unclear. The V end was cut by 9 bases, the J end by 0 bases, with 6 bases between. This CDR3 is built from 11 residues. Germline V gives CDR1 MDHEN, CDR2 SYDVKM. The CDR3 sequence: CASGRSYEQYF. The CDR3 DNA is TGTGCCAGTGGCCGCTCCTACGAGCAGTACTTC.

The chain uses TRBV5-1 and TRBJ2-7; D is unresolved. CDR3 length equals 13 residues. V lost 1 base, J lost 2 bases, and 7 bases lay in between. In germline, CDR1 is SGHRS, CDR2 YFSETQ. Here the CDR3 reads CASSLTDTYEQYF. The CDR3 nucleotides read TGCGCCAGCAGCTTGACGGATACCTACGAGCAGTACTTC.

This clonotype has at least ten counts. CDR3 in amino acids: CASSRTTGQGQPQHF. In DNA, the CDR3 is TGTGCCAGCAGCCGTACGACAGGGCAGGGTCAGCCCCAGCATTTT. The chain is built from TRBV12-3 or TRBV12-4 and TRBJ1-5; 7 positions match TRBD1. J gave up 6 bases and V 6 bases, and 11 bases lay outside the gene matches. The CDR3 runs 15 residues.

The V call is TRBV5-1, the J call TRBJ2-7; 7 bases line up with TRBD1. J gave up 5 bases and V 3 bases, and 8 bases lay outside the gene matches. This CDR3 has 14 amino acids. Looked up from germline, CDR1 is SGHRS and CDR2 is YFSETQ. This CDR3 is CASSSRQGKNEQYF. CDR3 nucleotides: TGCGCCAGCAGCTCCCGACAGGGAAAGAACGAGCAGTACTTC.

This clonotype came up many times. This chain connects TRBV20-1 to TRBJ1-2; D might be TRBD1 (5 bases). There are 12 residues in the CDR3. Germline lookup yields CDR1 DFQATT and CDR2 SNEGSKA (reference sequence). V dropped 7 bases and J dropped 5 bases, with 14 bases sitting between them. This CDR3 reads CSVKRGEYGYTF. The CDR3 DNA is TGCAGTGTTAAGAGAGGGGAATATGGCTACACCTTC.

V gene TRBV5-1 combines with J gene TRBJ1-1; 9 bases match TRBD1. Germline loops: CDR1 SGHRS, CDR2 YFSETQ. J lost 0 bases, V lost 3 bases, and 6 bases had no gene match. The CDR3 has 16 residues. In nucleotides, the CDR3 is TGCGCCAGCAGCTCCCCGGGACAGGGTATGAACACTGAAGCTTTCTTT. Translated, it gives CASSSPGQGMNTEAFF.

This clonotype came up many times. V and J are TRBV20-1 and TRBJ2-2, with D possibly matching TRBD1 (5 bases). Germline assignment: CDR1 DFQATT and CDR2 SNEGSKA (reference sequence). This CDR3 is built from 13 residues. The germline V and J ends were trimmed by 5 bases and 1 base, with 8 bases remaining between them. The CDR3 region is CSAPDRNTGELFF. The CDR3 bases are TGCAGTGCTCCCGACAGGAACACCGGGGAGCTGTTTTTT.

The table lists this clonotype with many counts. J is TRBJ2-2 and V is TRBV6-2 or TRBV6-3, with 9 bases fitting TRBD1. With 1 base clipped from V and 7 bases from J, the junction kept 4 bases outside the gene matches. Germline V CDR1 and CDR2: MNHEY, SVGEGT. The CDR3 has 15 amino acids. The CDR3 loop is CASSYLQGALGELFF. The DNA of the CDR3 is TGTGCCAGCAGTTACTTACAGGGGGCGCTCGGGGAGCTGTTTTTT.

The CDR3 DNA follows: TGTGCCAGCACCCCGGGACTAGCGGGACCGGAGCAGTTCTTC. Its translation is CASTPGLAGPEQFF. The chain has TRBV27 and TRBJ2-1, with 13 positions matching TRBD2. The CDR3 loop spans 14 amino acids. Germline CDR1 and CDR2: MNHEY and SMNVEV (reference sequence). V gave up 7 bases and J gave up 10 bases; unmatched junction bases: 7.

This clonotype was observed a few times. The J gene is TRBJ2-3, the V gene TRBV19, with unresolved D. Trimming cost V 0 bases and J 2 bases, with 6 bases left between them. This CDR3 has 14 amino acids. Germline V gene data show CDR1 as LNHDA and CDR2 as SQIVND (reference sequence). CDR3 loop: CASSIETSTDTQYF. CDR3 sequence (DNA): TGTGCCAGTAGTATAGAGACCTCCACAGATACGCAGTATTTT.

The sample holds many counts of this clonotype. V is TRBV4-3 and J is TRBJ1-6, with D unclear. The CDR3 is made up of 15 amino acids. Germline CDR1 is LGHNA and CDR2 is YSLEER. V lost 1 base to trimming and J lost 8 bases, with 12 bases between them. This chain's CDR3 is CASSQGGGYDSPLHF. CDR3 DNA sequence: TGCGCCAGCAGCCAAGGAGGCGGCTACGATTCACCCCTCCACTTT.